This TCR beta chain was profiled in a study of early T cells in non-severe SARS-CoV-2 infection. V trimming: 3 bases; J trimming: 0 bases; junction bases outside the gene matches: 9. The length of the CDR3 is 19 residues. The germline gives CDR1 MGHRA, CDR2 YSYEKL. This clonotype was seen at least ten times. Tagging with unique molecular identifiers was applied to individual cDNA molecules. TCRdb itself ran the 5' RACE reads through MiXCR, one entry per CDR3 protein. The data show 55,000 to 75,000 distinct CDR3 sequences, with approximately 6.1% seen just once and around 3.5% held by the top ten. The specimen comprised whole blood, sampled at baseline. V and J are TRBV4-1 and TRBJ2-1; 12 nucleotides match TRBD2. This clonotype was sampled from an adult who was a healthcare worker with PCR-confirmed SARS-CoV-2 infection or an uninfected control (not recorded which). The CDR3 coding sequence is TGCGCCAGCAGCCACCCGGGACTAGCGGGTGGGAGCTCCTACAATGAGCAGTTCTTC. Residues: CASSHPGLAGGSSYNEQFF.